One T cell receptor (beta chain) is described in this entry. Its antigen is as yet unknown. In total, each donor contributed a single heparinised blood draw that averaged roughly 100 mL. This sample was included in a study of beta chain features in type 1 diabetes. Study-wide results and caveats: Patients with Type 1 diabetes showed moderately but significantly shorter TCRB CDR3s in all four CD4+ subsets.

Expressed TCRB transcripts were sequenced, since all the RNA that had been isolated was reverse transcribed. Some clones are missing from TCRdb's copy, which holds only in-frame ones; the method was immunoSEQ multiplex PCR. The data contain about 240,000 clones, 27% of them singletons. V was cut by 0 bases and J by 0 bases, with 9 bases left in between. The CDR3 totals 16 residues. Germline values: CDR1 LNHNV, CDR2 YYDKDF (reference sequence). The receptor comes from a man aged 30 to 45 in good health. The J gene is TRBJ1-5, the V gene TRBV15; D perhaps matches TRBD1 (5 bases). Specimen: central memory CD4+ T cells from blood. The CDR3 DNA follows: TGTGCCACCAGCAGAGAGGGGGTGAGTAGCAATCAGCCCCAGCATTTT. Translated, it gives CATSREGVSSNQPQHF.